A single sample gave rise to the 27 T cell receptor beta chains below, sequenced in a study of T-cell reconstitution after alpha-beta-depleted transplantation in children. A library of TCRbeta sequences, prepared with unique molecular identifiers, was generated. TCRdb reanalysed the PCR reads using MiXCR and keeps one entry per CDR3 protein. The data contain under 400,000 distinct CDR3 sequences, around 20% of them singletons. The sample here was PBMCs, mostly from graft donor cells, taken 180 days after TCRalphabeta/CD19-depleted stem cell transplant. These receptors all come from a male patient aged 5 to 17 who had a stem cell transplant for acute lymphoblastic leukemia, so the T cells may come from the graft donor.

The chain uses TRBV20-1 and TRBJ1-5; D is uncertain. Trimming stripped 8 bases from V and 3 bases from J, with 5 bases between. This CDR3 region has 10 residues. The germline CDR1 and CDR2 sequences are DFQATT and SNEGSKA (reference sequence). In nucleotides, the CDR3 is TGCAGTACTCCCAATCAGCCCCAGCATTTT. It encodes CSTPNQPQHF.

The rearrangement links TRBV4-1 to TRBJ2-3; a weak D match, TRBD2 (6 bases). V lost 8 bases and J lost 1, with 13 bases in between. The CDR3 covers 14 residues. CDR1 MGHRA and CDR2 YSYEKL come from the germline V gene. CDR3 in DNA: TGCGCCAGCTCGGGGGTGGGTGGCACAGATACGCAGTATTTT. This translates into CASSGVGGTDTQYF.

Concerning this clonotype: The junction departs from germline at one end; a sequencing error may be responsible. The chain links TRBV3-1 to TRBJ1-5; TRBD1 agrees at 11 bases. Germline CDR1 is LGHDT and CDR2 is YNNKEL (reference sequence). CDR3 size: 18 residues. CDR3 sequence: CTSCLDPRDRGFGQPQHF. Written as DNA, the CDR3 is TGTACCAGCTGTTTAGATCCCCGGGACAGGGGGTTTGGACAGCCCCAGCATTTT.

This sequence joins TRBV5-1 and TRBJ2-2, with 8 bases matching TRBD2. Germline lookup yields CDR1 SGHRS and CDR2 YFSETQ. This CDR3 is built from 15 residues. With V trimmed by 0 bases and J by 7 bases, 5 bases remained unmatched. CDR3 sequence: CASSLVGAGVGELFF. As DNA, the CDR3 is TGCGCCAGCAGCTTGGTCGGAGCGGGAGTCGGGGAGCTGTTTTTT.

This clonotype came up a few times. The J gene is TRBJ1-1, the V gene TRBV30; the D is unclear. V lost 5 bases, J lost 1 base, and 11 bases lay in between. CDR1 and CDR2 from the germline V gene are GTSNPN and SVGIG (reference sequence). This CDR3 is 13 amino acids long. Written as DNA, the CDR3 is TGTGCCTGGCGGCGCAGCTGGAACACTGAAGCTTTCTTT. It yields the protein CAWRRSWNTEAFF. The variable domain in full, with the rest retrieved from reference TRBV30 and TRBJ1-1, is SQTIHQWPATLVQPVGSPLSLECTVEGTSNPNLYWYRQAAGRGLQLLFYSVGIGQISSEVPQNLSASRPQDRQFILSSKKLLLSDSGFYLCAWRRSWNTEAFFGQGTRLTVV.

This clonotype was recorded a few times. The genes are TRBV24-1 and TRBJ1-2; 7 nucleotides agree with TRBD1. The germline V gene encodes CDR1 KGHDR and CDR2 SFDVKD. This CDR3 region has 13 residues. V trimming: 4 bases; J trimming: 9 bases; junction bases outside the gene matches: 7. The CDR3, as DNA: TGTGCCACCAGTGACGGGACAGCGTATAGCTACACCTTC. Its protein product is CATSDGTAYSYTF.

The genes are TRBV9 and TRBJ2-4; 11 bases line up with TRBD1. From germline, CDR1 is SGDLS and CDR2 YYNGEE. This CDR3 region has 17 residues. J was trimmed by 0 bases and V by 3 bases; bases with no gene match: 5. CDR3 loop: CASSGDRGTIAKNIQYF. The CDR3 DNA reads as TGTGCCAGCAGCGGGGACAGGGGGACAATAGCCAAAAACATTCAGTACTTC.

The chain employs TRBV7-2 and TRBJ2-7, with 8 bases that match TRBD2. V dropped 5 bases and J dropped 0; count of bases not matched to a gene: 9. This CDR3 is built from 16 residues. Germline assignment: CDR1 SGHTA and CDR2 FQGNSA. The CDR3 loop reads CASSLLAGLSSYEQYF. The CDR3 DNA follows: TGTGCCAGCAGCCTTCTAGCGGGCTTAAGCTCCTACGAGCAGTACTTC. The variable domain in full, completed from reference TRBV7-2 and TRBJ2-7, reads GAGVSQSPSNKVTEKGKDVELRCDPISGHTALYWYRQSLGQGLEFLIYFQGNSAPDKSGLPSDRFSAERTGGSVSTLTIQRTQQEDSAVYLCASSLLAGLSSYEQYFGPGTRLTVT.

This clonotype was observed a few times. The gene calls are TRBV6-5 and TRBJ1-6; D might be TRBD1 (6 bases). Germline lookup yields CDR1 MNHEY and CDR2 SVGAGI. Trimming pared 2 bases from V and 6 bases from J, leaving 14 bases between. The CDR3 consists of 16 residues. Here the CDR3 reads CASSYPRGGPNSPLHF. DNA of the CDR3: TGTGCCAGCAGTTACCCCAGGGGAGGCCCTAATTCACCCCTCCACTTT.

This clonotype was counted a few times. V gene TRBV12-3 or TRBV12-4 combines with J gene TRBJ2-3; D is unresolved. CDR3 size: 15 residues. V dropped 3 bases and J dropped 3 bases, with 13 bases sitting between them. The CDR3 DNA reads TGTGCCAGCAGTTTGGTGGGTCCTTGGACAGATACGCAGTATTTT. Amino acids: CASSLVGPWTDTQYF.

The CDR3 DNA is TGTGCCAGCAGCAACAGGGGCGAGCAGTACTTC. Translation: CASSNRGEQYF. J is TRBJ2-7 and V is TRBV12-3 or TRBV12-4; 7 nucleotides line up with TRBD1. This CDR3 is built from 11 residues. V was pared by 6 bases and J by 6 bases, with 2 bases of the junction left unmatched.

This chain links TRBV18 with TRBJ2-4; D tentatively reads TRBD1 or TRBD2 (6 bases each). In germline, CDR1 is KGHSH, CDR2 LQKENI. Between the trimmed V and J ends, which lost 6 bases and 4 bases, there was a span of 19 bases. CDR3 length equals 16 residues. This chain's CDR3 is CASSITTGGHKNIQYF. Written as DNA, the CDR3 is TGTGCCAGCTCCATTACGACCGGGGGCCATAAAAACATTCAGTACTTC.

This clonotype has a handful of counts. This chain joins TRBV11-2 and TRBJ2-1; D may be TRBD1 or TRBD2 (5 bases each). CDR1 is SGHAT, CDR2 FQNNGV, per germline. V was pared by 1 base and J by 5 bases, with 15 bases between. The CDR3 length is 16 residues. CDR3 region: CASSLGRGRRHNEQFF. CDR3 DNA: TGTGCCAGCAGCTTAGGACGGGGACGGAGGCACAATGAGCAGTTCTTC.

This clonotype occurred a few times. V and J are TRBV20-1 and TRBJ2-4, with TRBD2 as a possible D gene (5 bases). Germline V gene sequence: CDR1 DFQATT, CDR2 SNEGSKA (reference sequence). CDR3 length: 15 amino acids. Trimming took 3 bases from V and 4 from J, leaving 16 bases between them. The DNA of the CDR3 is TGCAGTGCTAGTGGGCTAGCTATACGTAAAAACATTCAGTACTTC. Residues: CSASGLAIRKNIQYF.

In regard to this clonotype: A junction end diverges from the germline sequence, so it may reflect a read error. The chain recombines TRBV10-3 with TRBJ2-7; TRBD2 agrees at 7 bases. Germline values: CDR1 ENHRY, CDR2 SYGVKD. The CDR3 is made up of 14 amino acids. The CDR3 loop reads CAFSESVQLAMQYF. In DNA form, the CDR3 reads TGTGCCTTCAGTGAAAGTGTCCAACTAGCGATGCAGTACTTC.

In regard to this clonotype: Sequence at one end of the junction differs from germline and may be a read error. This chain uses TRBV27 with TRBJ2-7, with TRBD2 matching over 7 bases. The CDR3 runs 15 residues. CDR1 and CDR2 from the germline V gene are MNHEY and SMNVEV (reference sequence). As DNA, the CDR3 is TGTGCCAGCAGCCTTAGCGGGTCCCCTAACTACGAGAAGTACTTC. It specifies CASSLSGSPNYEKYF.

This rearrangement joins TRBV2 to TRBJ2-3, with 12 nucleotides matching TRBD2. The V and J ends lost 4 bases and 2 bases, in that order; junction bases with no gene match: 1. The germline V gene has CDR1 SNHLY and CDR2 FYNNEI. The CDR3 has 15 amino acids. The CDR3 here is CASSGLAGATDTQYF. CDR3 DNA: TGTGCCAGCAGTGGACTAGCGGGAGCCACAGATACGCAGTATTTT.

V gene TRBV7-6 combines with J gene TRBJ2-1; possibly TRBD2 for D (6 bases). The CDR3 sequence is 15 residues long. Germline values: CDR1 SGHVS, CDR2 FNYEAQ. Trimming pared 0 bases from V and 3 bases from J, leaving 9 bases between. In nucleotides, the CDR3 is TGTGCCAGCAGCTTAGCGGGAGGTAACTACAATGAGCAGTTCTTC. Encoded protein: CASSLAGGNYNEQFF.

This clonotype showed up just a few times. The rearrangement links TRBV10-3 to TRBJ2-5; the match to TRBD2 covers 8 bases. V lost 6 bases, J lost 1 base, and 1 base stayed unmatched. There are 13 residues in the CDR3. Looked up from germline, CDR1 is ENHRY and CDR2 is SYGVKD. The CDR3 sequence: CAIRGTSQETQYF. DNA of the CDR3: TGTGCCATCAGAGGGACTAGCCAAGAGACCCAGTACTTC.

This clonotype was seen more than once but under ten times. The V gene is TRBV5-1, the J gene TRBJ1-1; 9 bases match TRBD1. The CDR3 contains 14 residues. CDR1 SGHRS and CDR2 YFSETQ come from the germline V gene. Losses at the gene ends were 6 bases for V and 1 base for J; bases not matched to a gene: 4. Here the CDR3 DNA reads TGCGCCAGCAAGATACAGGGGGCGAACACTGAAGCTTTCTTT. Translated: CASKIQGANTEAFF.

This sequence joins TRBV7-8 and TRBJ2-1; possible D gene TRBD1, 6 bases. This CDR3 has 13 amino acids. V was trimmed by 1 base and J by 9 bases, leaving 10 bases between them. The germline CDR1 and CDR2 sequences are SGHVS and FQNEAQ. DNA for the CDR3: TGTGCCAGCAGCTTAGGGTCACAGGGTGAGCAGTTCTTC. Encoded protein: CASSLGSQGEQFF.

The sample holds many counts of this clonotype. The V gene is TRBV5-1, the J gene TRBJ2-2; 9 positions agree with TRBD2. CDR1 is SGHRS, CDR2 YFSETQ, per germline. The J segment lost 0 bases and the V segment lost 0 bases, leaving 3 bases of the junction unmatched. This CDR3 region has 17 residues. The DNA of the CDR3 is TGCGCCAGCAGCTTGGGACTAGCGGTTGCGAACACCGGGGAGCTGTTTTTT. It codes for CASSLGLAVANTGELFF.

The table lists this clonotype with many counts. V and J are TRBV29-1 and TRBJ1-2; 9 bases align to TRBD1. The V gene end was trimmed by 4 bases and the J gene end by 3 bases; junction bases not matched to a gene: 3. CDR1 is SQVTM, CDR2 ANQGSEA, per germline. This CDR3 region has 13 residues. For the CDR3, the DNA is TGCAGCGTTGGAGGGACAGGGTACTATGGCTACACCTTC. It is translated as CSVGGTGYYGYTF.

This clonotype has at least ten counts. The J gene is TRBJ2-2, the V gene TRBV5-1; D remains ambiguous. The CDR3 covers 11 residues. The ends were cut back, 6 bases at V and 2 bases at J, with 2 bases in the middle. The germline V gene has CDR1 SGHRS and CDR2 YFSETQ. DNA for the CDR3: TGCGCCAGCAAAAACACCGGGGAGCTGTTTTTT. Translated, it gives CASKNTGELFF. Together with reference TRBV5-1 and TRBJ2-2, the CDR3 gives the full variable domain: KAGVTQTPRYLIKTRGQQVTLSCSPISGHRSVSWYQQTPGQGLQFLFEYFSETQRNKGNFPGRFSGRQFSNSRSEMNVSTLELGDSALYLCASKNTGELFFGEGSRLTVL.

The chain links TRBV7-3 to TRBJ1-1, with a possible D match to TRBD1 (6 bases). With 5 bases removed from V and 1 base from J, the gap between germline ends came to 11 bases. CDR3 length equals 14 residues. The germline CDR1 and CDR2 sequences are SGHTA and FQGTGA. This chain's CDR3 is CASSQTRGNTEAFF. The CDR3 DNA sequence: TGTGCCAGCAGCCAGACCAGGGGGAACACTGAAGCTTTCTTT.

The DNA of the CDR3 is TGCAGTGGGCCGGGGATTTCCTCCCAAGAGACCCAGTACTTC. It codes for CSGPGISSQETQYF. J is TRBJ2-5 and V is TRBV20-1, with D tentatively TRBD2 (5 bases). Between the trimmed V and J ends, which lost 7 bases and 1 base, there was a span of 16 bases. The germline CDR1 and CDR2 sequences are DFQATT and SNEGSKA (reference sequence). This CDR3 has 14 residues.

V and J are TRBV7-2 and TRBJ2-7, with a tentative D call TRBD2 (6 bases). CDR1 is SGHTA, CDR2 FQGNSA, per germline. V was cut by 5 bases and J by 0 bases, with 14 bases left in between. The CDR3 has 15 amino acids. In DNA, the CDR3 is TGTGCCAGCAGCCTCCTAGCGTACAGCTCCTACGAGCAGTACTTC. Protein sequence: CASSLLAYSSYEQYF.